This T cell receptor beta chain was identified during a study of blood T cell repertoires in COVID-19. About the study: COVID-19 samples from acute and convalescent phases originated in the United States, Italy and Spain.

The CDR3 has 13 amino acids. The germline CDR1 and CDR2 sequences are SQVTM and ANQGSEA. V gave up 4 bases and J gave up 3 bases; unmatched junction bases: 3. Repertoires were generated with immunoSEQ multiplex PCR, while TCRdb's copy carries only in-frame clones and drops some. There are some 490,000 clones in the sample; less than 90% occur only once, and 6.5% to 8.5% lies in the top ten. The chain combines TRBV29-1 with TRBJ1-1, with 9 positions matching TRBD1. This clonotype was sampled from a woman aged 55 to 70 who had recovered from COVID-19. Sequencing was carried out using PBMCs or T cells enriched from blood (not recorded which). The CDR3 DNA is TGCAGCGTTGTAGGGACAGGGTACACTGAAGCTTTCTTT. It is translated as CSVVGTGYTEAFF.